The next 27 T cell receptor beta chains were all read from a single sample in a study of CD8+CD57+ T cells in acquired aplastic anemia. TCR beta VDJ combinations and CDR3 sequences were profiled from genomic DNA. TCRdb redid the calling of the reads with MiXCR, one entry per CDR3 protein. The sample shows about 270,000 distinct CDR3 sequences, approximately 57% of them seen only once. Sequenced material: sorted CD4+, CD8+, or CD8+CD57+ T cells (not recorded which) from PBMCs. These receptor sequences come from a human donor with severe aplastic anemia or a healthy control (not recorded which).

In its sample, this clonotype was seen once. A much larger clone is a single base away; this may be a read error. V and J are TRBV30 and TRBJ2-7, with 9 bases identical to TRBD1. This CDR3 comprises 15 residues. Germline V gene lookup returns CDR1 GTSNPN and CDR2 SVGIG (reference sequence). Here the CDR3 reads CAWSVETGGHYEPYF. In DNA form, the CDR3 reads TGTGCCTGGAGTGTGGAGACAGGGGGTCACTACGAGCCGTACTTC.

J is TRBJ1-6 and V is TRBV25-1, with D maybe TRBD1 (5 bases). CDR3 length: 14 residues. Between the trimmed V and J ends, which lost 4 bases and 7 bases, there was a span of 11 bases. Germline V lookup: CDR1 MGHDK, CDR2 SYGVNS. CDR3 residues: CASSGQGWNSPLHF. The DNA of the CDR3 is TGTGCCAGCAGTGGGCAGGGTTGGAATTCACCCCTCCACTTT.

The gene calls are TRBV7-8 and TRBJ1-1; D is undetermined. V lost 6 bases and J lost 1, with 12 bases in between. Germline-derived CDR1 and CDR2 are SGHVS and FQNEAQ. This CDR3 is built from 14 residues. The CDR3 nucleotides read TGTGCCAGCAGTCTTACGACCCCGAACACTGAAGCTTTCTTT. This gives the protein CASSLTTPNTEAFF.

The V and J genes are TRBV2 and TRBJ1-6; TRBD1 agrees at 7 bases. The CDR3 runs to 14 residues. Germline V gene lookup returns CDR1 SNHLY and CDR2 FYNNEI. V shed 7 bases, J shed 7 bases, and the junction held 7 bases outside the gene matches. CDR3 nucleotides: TGTGCCAGCAAAGGGGGCGCCTTGAATTCACCCCTCCACTTT. Translation: CASKGGALNSPLHF.

The chain couples TRBV19 to TRBJ1-1; D is unclear. This CDR3 region has 17 residues. Germline CDR1 and CDR2: LNHDA and SQIVND (reference sequence). Trimming took 3 bases from V and 0 from J, leaving 17 bases between them. CDR3 amino acids: CASSIGALTRVNTEAFF. The DNA of the CDR3 is TGTGCCAGTAGTATCGGCGCACTCACTAGGGTGAACACTGAAGCTTTCTTT.

The chain joins TRBV9 to TRBJ2-5, with 12 bases identical to TRBD2. J was trimmed by 0 bases and V by 2 bases; bases with no gene match: 2. CDR1 is SGDLS, CDR2 YYNGEE, per germline. The CDR3 extends over 16 amino acids. The CDR3 DNA sequence: TGTGCCAGCAGCGTGGGGACTAGCGGGTACCAAGAGACCCAGTACTTC. Its protein is CASSVGTSGYQETQYF.

This clonotype was counted a few times. The rearrangement uses TRBV2 and TRBJ2-2; 9 bases map to TRBD1. Germline V gives CDR1 SNHLY, CDR2 FYNNEI. The CDR3 has 15 residues. The junction had 4 bases not matched to a gene; V was cut back by 6 bases and J by 2 bases. The CDR3 coding sequence is TGTGCCAGCAGGGGACAGGGACCAAACACCGGGGAGCTGTTTTTT. Protein: CASRGQGPNTGELFF.

The chain joins TRBV20-1 to TRBJ2-5, with 9 nucleotides matching TRBD2. The V and J ends lost 8 bases and 5 bases, in that order; junction bases with no gene match: 9. The germline V gene encodes CDR1 DFQATT and CDR2 SNEGSKA (reference sequence). This CDR3 contains 13 residues. CDR3 sequence reads: CSTLAGFGETQYF. DNA for the CDR3: TGCAGTACCCTAGCGGGATTCGGTGAGACCCAGTACTTC.

This clonotype has a count of ten or more. This sequence joins TRBV18 and TRBJ2-7; 9 nucleotides agree with TRBD1. CDR3 size: 15 residues. The germline V gene has CDR1 KGHSH and CDR2 LQKENI. Trimming at V came to 1 base and at J to 1 base, leaving 2 bases not matched to a gene. The CDR3, as DNA: TGTGCCAGCTCACCACAAGACAGGGGGTCCTACGAGCAGTACTTC. It is translated as CASSPQDRGSYEQYF. The variable domain in full, completed from reference TRBV18 and TRBJ2-7, reads NAGVMQNPRHLVRRRGQEARLRCSPMKGHSHVYWYRQLPEEGLKFMVYLQKENIIDESGMPKERFSAEFPKEGPSILRIQQVVRGDSAAYFCASSPQDRGSYEQYFGPGTRLTVT.

V is TRBV10-3 and J is TRBJ1-1; D might be TRBD1 (6 bases). Trimming removed 10 bases from V and 4 bases from J, with 16 bases in between. The CDR3 runs to 13 residues. Germline V gene sequence: CDR1 ENHRY, CDR2 SYGVKD. The CDR3 loop is CATFTGGRTEAFF. CDR3 DNA sequence: TGTGCCACCTTTACGGGGGGGCGCACTGAAGCTTTCTTT.

CDR3: CASSSHGGGGNTEAFF. The CDR3 DNA reads as TGTGCCAGCAGCTCCCATGGCGGGGGTGGGAACACTGAAGCTTTCTTT. This chain uses TRBV11-2 with TRBJ1-1; perhaps TRBD1 as D (5 bases). There are 16 residues in the CDR3. Trimming took 4 bases from V and 1 from J, leaving 16 bases between them. Germline V gene lookup returns CDR1 SGHAT and CDR2 FQNNGV.

Concerning this clonotype: The conserved final phenylalanine or tryptophan is absent from the CDR3, which likely points to a read error. CDR3 loop: CASSYLVKRRGVYKQYL. In DNA, the CDR3 is TGTGCCAGCAGTTACTTGGTGAAACGGAGAGGGGTGTACAAGCAGTACCTC. The chain joins TRBV10-3 to TRBJ2-7; the D call may be TRBD1 or TRBD2 (5 bases each). The CDR3 contains 17 residues. The germline V gene encodes CDR1 ENHRY and CDR2 SYGVKD.

In this sample, this clonotype turned up many times. This rearrangement joins TRBV29-1 to TRBJ2-5; no firm D call. The CDR3 consists of 13 residues. Germline assignment: CDR1 SQVTM and CDR2 ANQGSEA. Trimming took off 4 bases at V and 2 bases at J, with 11 bases between the two ends. As DNA, the CDR3 is TGCAGCGTTGTAAGTCAGAGGCAAGAGACCCAGTACTTC. This translates into CSVVSQRQETQYF. Filled out from reference TRBV29-1 and TRBJ2-5, the complete variable domain reads SAVISQKPSRDICQRGTSLTIQCQVDSQVTMMFWYRQQPGQSLTLIATANQGSEATYESGFVIDKFPISRPNLTFSTLTVSNMSPEDSSIYLCSVVSQRQETQYFGPGTRLLVL.

In its sample, this clonotype was seen many times. The chain combines TRBV2 with TRBJ2-2; D is uncertain. The V and J ends lost 1 base and 4 bases respectively, with 7 bases between them. The germline CDR1 and CDR2 sequences are SNHLY and FYNNEI. The CDR3 extends over 14 amino acids. The CDR3 reads CASSEGRSTGELFF. The CDR3 coding sequence is TGTGCCAGCAGTGAAGGTCGGTCCACCGGGGAGCTGTTTTTT.

The CDR3 sequence is CSANRRLAGGYNEQFF. The CDR3 DNA sequence: TGCAGTGCCAATAGGCGGCTAGCGGGGGGGTACAATGAGCAGTTCTTC. The chain joins TRBV20-1 to TRBJ2-1, with 12 bases matching TRBD2. Looked up from germline, CDR1 is DFQATT and CDR2 is SNEGSKA (reference sequence). This CDR3 contains 16 residues. Unmatched junction bases numbered 10, after V lost 6 bases and J lost 4 bases.

This clonotype was seen repeatedly, ten times or more. The genes are TRBV12-3 or TRBV12-4 and TRBJ1-1; D gene unclear. The V and J ends lost 3 bases and 10 bases respectively, with 21 bases between them. The CDR3 loop spans 15 amino acids. The CDR3 protein is CASSLGREIYLGAFF. As DNA, the CDR3 is TGTGCCAGCAGTTTGGGAAGGGAGATTTATTTGGGAGCTTTCTTT.

The rearrangement links TRBV7-2 to TRBJ2-3, with 9 nucleotides matching TRBD2. The J segment lost 0 bases and the V segment lost 1 base, leaving 8 bases of the junction unmatched. The CDR3 spans 18 residues. Germline CDR1 is SGHTA and CDR2 is FQGNSA. The CDR3 sequence: CASSLVAGATTSTDTQYF. Here the CDR3 DNA reads TGTGCCAGCAGCTTAGTAGCGGGAGCCACTACCAGCACAGATACGCAGTATTTT.

The rearrangement uses TRBV19 and TRBJ1-3, with D possibly matching TRBD1 (6 bases). Trimming removed 5 bases from V and 3 bases from J, with 11 bases in between. CDR1 and CDR2 (germline): LNHDA, SQIVND (reference sequence). This CDR3 has 14 residues. The chain's CDR3 is CASSSTGFGNTIYF. For the CDR3, the DNA is TGTGCCAGTAGTTCCACAGGGTTTGGAAACACCATATATTTT.

The J gene is TRBJ1-1, the V gene TRBV6-4; 10 bases are a match to TRBD1. V trimming: 6 bases; J trimming: 3 bases; junction bases outside the gene matches: 10. Looked up from germline, CDR1 is MRHNA and CDR2 is SNTAGT. The CDR3 length is 16 residues. The DNA of the CDR3 is TGTGCCAGCAGACACCTACCAGGGACAGGGGACACTGAAGCTTTCTTT. Residues: CASRHLPGTGDTEAFF.

This clonotype came up a few times. The chain joins TRBV5-1 to TRBJ1-2; D is possibly TRBD1 (5 bases). The V and J ends lost 5 bases and 2 bases respectively, with 16 bases between them. Germline CDR1 reads SGHRS; CDR2 reads YFSETQ. The CDR3 sequence is 15 residues long. DNA for the CDR3: TGCGCCAGCAGTCGACAGCTAGGATTGAACTATGGCTACACCTTC. This codes for CASSRQLGLNYGYTF.

This clonotype was counted at least ten times. The chain couples TRBV6-5 to TRBJ2-1, with TRBD2 matching 10 bases. CDR3 length equals 15 residues. V lost 6 bases to trimming and J lost 4 bases; unmatched junction nucleotides: 6. Germline V gene data show CDR1 as MNHEY and CDR2 as SVGAGI. The CDR3 DNA reads TGTGCCAGCAGGATTAGCGGGGGGCTATACAATGAGCAGTTCTTC. Protein: CASRISGGLYNEQFF.

The chain carries TRBV12-3 or TRBV12-4 and TRBJ1-6; D gene ambiguous. V was pared by 6 bases and J by 8 bases, with 14 bases between. CDR3 size: 14 residues. CDR3 sequence (DNA): TGTGCCAGCAGACTAAATACTGGGTATTCACCCCTCCACTTT. Amino acids: CASRLNTGYSPLHF.

This clonotype was observed at least ten times. J is TRBJ2-7 and V is TRBV27, with unresolved D. This CDR3 comprises 13 residues. CDR1 and CDR2 (germline): MNHEY, SMNVEV (reference sequence). Trimming removed 6 bases from V and 2 bases from J, with 11 bases in between. The CDR3 DNA is TGTGCCAGCAGCCGGCAGGTCCCCTACGAGCAGTACTTC. Its protein product is CASSRQVPYEQYF.

This clonotype was detected ten times or more. The chain has TRBV6-2 or TRBV6-3 and TRBJ1-1, with 9 bases identical to TRBD1. V lost 6 bases to trimming and J lost 3 bases; unmatched junction nucleotides: 2. The CDR3 runs 13 residues. Germline V CDR1 and CDR2: MNHEY, SVGEGT. The CDR3 reads CASRRQGDTEAFF. For the CDR3, the DNA is TGTGCCAGCAGACGACAGGGGGACACTGAAGCTTTCTTT.

V gene TRBV20-1 combines with J gene TRBJ2-7; D remains ambiguous. The CDR3 consists of 13 residues. Trimming pared 1 base from V and 4 bases from J, leaving 11 bases between. The germline gives CDR1 DFQATT, CDR2 SNEGSKA (reference sequence). The CDR3 DNA sequence: TGCAGTGCTAGAGCGGGCAGAGATTACGAGCAGTACTTC. The encoded protein is CSARAGRDYEQYF.

The chain recombines TRBV7-2 with TRBJ2-7, with D unclear. Germline-derived CDR1 and CDR2 are SGHTA and FQGNSA. The V end lost 2 bases, the J end lost 4 bases, and 15 bases lay between the germline ends. The CDR3 totals 15 residues. The CDR3 region has the DNA TGTGCCAGCAGCTTAACCGCATACTTCCCTTACGAGCAGTACTTC. It yields the protein CASSLTAYFPYEQYF.

This clonotype was recorded at least ten times. This chain joins TRBV6-2 or TRBV6-3 and TRBJ1-1; 7 nucleotides line up with TRBD1. Germline values: CDR1 MNHEY, CDR2 SVGEGT. Unmatched junction bases numbered 9, after V lost 2 bases and J lost 6 bases. The CDR3 totals 15 residues. CDR3 amino acids: CASSYIRTGIPEAFF. Written as DNA, the CDR3 is TGTGCCAGCAGTTACATTAGGACAGGAATCCCTGAAGCTTTCTTT.